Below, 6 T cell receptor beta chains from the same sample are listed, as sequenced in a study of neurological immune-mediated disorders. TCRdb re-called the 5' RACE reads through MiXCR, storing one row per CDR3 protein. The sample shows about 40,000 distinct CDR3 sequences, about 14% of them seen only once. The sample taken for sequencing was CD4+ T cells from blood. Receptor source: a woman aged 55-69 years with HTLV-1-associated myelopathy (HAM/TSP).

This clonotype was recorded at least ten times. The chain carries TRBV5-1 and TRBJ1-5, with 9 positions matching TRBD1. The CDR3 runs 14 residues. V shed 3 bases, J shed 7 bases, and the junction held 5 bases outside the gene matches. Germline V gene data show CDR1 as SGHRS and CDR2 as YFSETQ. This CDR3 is CASSSTGGGQPQHF. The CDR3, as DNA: TGCGCCAGCAGCTCCACAGGGGGCGGCCAGCCCCAGCATTTT.

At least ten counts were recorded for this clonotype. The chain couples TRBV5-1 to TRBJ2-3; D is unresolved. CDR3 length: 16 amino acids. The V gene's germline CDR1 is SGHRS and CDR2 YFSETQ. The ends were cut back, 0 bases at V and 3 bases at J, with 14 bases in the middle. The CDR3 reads CASSLATAPLTDTQYF. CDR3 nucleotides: TGCGCCAGCAGCTTGGCCACAGCTCCATTGACAGATACGCAGTATTTT.

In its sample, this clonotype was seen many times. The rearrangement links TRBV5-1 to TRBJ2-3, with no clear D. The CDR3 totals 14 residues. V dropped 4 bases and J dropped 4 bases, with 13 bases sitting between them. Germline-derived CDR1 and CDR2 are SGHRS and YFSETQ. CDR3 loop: CASSPSSVSDTQYF. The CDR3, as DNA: TGCGCCAGCAGCCCGAGCTCGGTTTCAGATACGCAGTATTTT. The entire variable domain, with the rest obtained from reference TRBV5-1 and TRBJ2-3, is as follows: KAGVTQTPRYLIKTRGQQVTLSCSPISGHRSVSWYQQTPGQGLQFLFEYFSETQRNKGNFPGRFSGRQFSNSRSEMNVSTLELGDSALYLCASSPSSVSDTQYFGPGTRLTVL.

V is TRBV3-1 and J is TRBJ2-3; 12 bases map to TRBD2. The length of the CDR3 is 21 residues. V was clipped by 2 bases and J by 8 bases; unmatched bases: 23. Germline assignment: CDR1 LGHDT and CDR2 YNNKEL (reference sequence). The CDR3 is CASSQFPARTSGVTVIGTQYF. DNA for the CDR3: TGTGCCAGCAGCCAATTTCCAGCCAGGACTAGCGGGGTAACGGTAATCGGTACGCAGTATTTT.

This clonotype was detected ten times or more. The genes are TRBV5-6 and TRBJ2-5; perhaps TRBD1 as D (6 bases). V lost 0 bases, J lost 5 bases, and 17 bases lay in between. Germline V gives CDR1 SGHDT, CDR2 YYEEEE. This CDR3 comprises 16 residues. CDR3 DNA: TGTGCCAGCAGCTTGGTAGGGTCAGGGGCCTCTGAGACCCAGTACTTC. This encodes CASSLVGSGASETQYF.

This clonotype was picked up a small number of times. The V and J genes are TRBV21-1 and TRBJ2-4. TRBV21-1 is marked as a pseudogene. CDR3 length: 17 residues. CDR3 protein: CASSRGIGQGAKNIQYF. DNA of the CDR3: TGTGCCAGCAGCCGCGGAATCGGGCAAGGAGCCAAAAACATTCAGTACTTC.